This T cell receptor beta chain was obtained from a study of cytomegalovirus exposure and HLA in healthy donors. Study-wide findings and caveats: A list of 150 or so TCR beta chains associated with cytomegalovirus was given.

CDR1 and CDR2 (germline): MNHEY, SVGAGI. V lost 0 bases to trimming and J lost 4 bases, with 12 bases between them. The CDR3 is 15 residues long. About this clone itself: What it binds is unknown.

PCR primers comprised 60 Vbeta and 13 Jbeta primers. In the authors' methods: Per a later analysis, the number of unique TCR beta chains was some 80 million, of which 9 million to 12 million were shared. Generated by immunoSEQ multiplex PCR, the TCRdb table keeps only in-frame clones and is missing some. The DNA gave D and trimming, while V, J and clone size come from that table. The top ten hold around 2.6% of the sample, which has under 200,000 clones, roughly four fifths seen once. The specimen was PBMCs. The V gene is TRBV6-5, the J gene TRBJ1-1; D ambiguous. This TCR was recovered from a female donor in good health and CMV-seronegative. CDR3 sequence reads: CASSYSEAFLTEAFF. CDR3 sequence (DNA): TGTGCCAGCAGTTACTCTGAAGCCTTTCTCACTGAAGCTTTCTTT.